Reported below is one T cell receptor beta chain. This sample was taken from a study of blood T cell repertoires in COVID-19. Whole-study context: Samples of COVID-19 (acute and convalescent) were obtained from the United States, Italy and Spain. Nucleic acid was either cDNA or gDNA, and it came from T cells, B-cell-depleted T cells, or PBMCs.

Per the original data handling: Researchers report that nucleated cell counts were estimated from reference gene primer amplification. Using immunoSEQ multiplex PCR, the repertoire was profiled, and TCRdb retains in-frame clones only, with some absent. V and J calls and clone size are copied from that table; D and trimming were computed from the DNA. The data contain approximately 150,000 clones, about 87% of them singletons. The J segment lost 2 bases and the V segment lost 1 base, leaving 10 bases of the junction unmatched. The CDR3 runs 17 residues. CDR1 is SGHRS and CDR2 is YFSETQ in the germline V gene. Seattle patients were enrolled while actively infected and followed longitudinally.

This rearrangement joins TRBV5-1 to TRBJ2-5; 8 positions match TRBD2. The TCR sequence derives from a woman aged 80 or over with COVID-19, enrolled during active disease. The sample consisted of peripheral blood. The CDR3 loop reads CASSLLGGRSIQETQYF. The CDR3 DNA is TGCGCCAGCAGCTTGCTCGGCGGGAGGAGCATTCAAGAGACCCAGTACTTC.